This is a list of T cell receptor beta chains from one sample in a study of PD-1 blockade in classical Hodgkin lymphoma. Method: immunoSEQ multiplex PCR; TCRdb's copy keeps in-frame clones and lacks some. The sample includes about 23,000 clones, about 65% of them seen just once. The specimen was peripheral blood mononuclear cells (PBMCs), collected at baseline. Source of these receptors: a human donor with classical Hodgkin lymphoma. Each CDR3 is given with its conserved first and last residue. The order of the fields is CDR3 protein, clone size, V gene. Some rows have no size entry. The others give once, few or many, or a class for an expanded clone.

CASSSGLPYGYTF | - | TRBV7-9
CASSLRGLNTEAFF | few | TRBV19
CSVEDHSTDTQYF | - | TRBV29-1
CASSVAVTSGSGTGELFF | - | TRBV9
CASSYQGPDGNQPQHF | - | TRBV5-1
CASSLAGVGGYTF | few | TRBV5-1
CATSRATANSPLHF | few | TRBV15
CASSTLAGSTLDNEQFF | - | TRBV19
CASSPGLRGRDTEAFF | - | TRBV18
CASRRLTSEHEQFF | - | TRBV6-5
CASSPPDRGNYGYTF | large | TRBV18
CASSRDRGWEQPQHF | - | TRBV28
CASSDRGGTEAFF | medium-sized | TRBV2
CASSIGGLMSEQFF | few | TRBV6-5
CASSLGNEQYF | - | TRBV28
CASSSGSPTIEQFF | - | TRBV7-2
CASSLLDRGGTGNTIYF | - | TRBV7-8
CASSDLRGMGTDTQYF | - | TRBV6-1
CASSPRPGQIKEKLFF | - | TRBV9
CASSDGGYGYTF | - | TRBV6-1
CASTGGTWMNTEAFF | - | TRBV6-5
CASMTGGTGKGAFF | - | TRBV6-1
CASSSWAADTEAFF | few | TRBV7-6
CASTVTGENTEAFF | few | TRBV19
CASSMISGIFHF | few | TRBV19
CASSILGAGELFF | - | TRBV19
CASSLEQGSNQPQHF | once | TRBV7-2
CASRRTSTGSGSGANVLTF | medium-sized | TRBV19
CSVERGTYGYTF | - | TRBV29-1
CAWSPSTDTQYF | - | TRBV30
CASRHWTSGRPGGETQYF | few | TRBV28
CASSTSGRVLGEQFF | - | TRBV5-4
CASSSSTGQKHF | - | TRBV28
CASSRTGEGTEAFF | few | TRBV6-5
CASSIPSDRTTNEKLFF | - | TRBV28
CASSQTGTGLETQYF | - | TRBV4-1
CASSSPGTEAGYTF | - | TRBV28
CASSRDRGSSGYTF | few | TRBV6-1
CASSLAPGGSQPQHF | - | TRBV7-6
CASSRPGSTEAFF | - | TRBV7-2
CASSPGTTDYGYTF | few | TRBV18
CASSQSRDRRNSNQPQHF | - | TRBV23-1
CASSLVAGVSNEQFF | few | TRBV5-4
CASSSLTVNTEAFF | - | TRBV18
CASSSRGGFSTDTQYF | - | TRBV7-9
CASSQELLFTGELFF | - | TRBV4-3
CASSLVSGGGTEAFF | - | TRBV28
CASNSPVNTEAFF | - | TRBV7-9
CASSPHLEVGYEQYF | - | TRBV4-2
CASSVGGSGTDTQYF | - | TRBV9